Reported below is one TCR beta chain. Its antigen is not known. This specimen belongs to a study of cytomegalovirus exposure and HLA in healthy donors. The PCR made use of 60 Vbeta and 13 Jbeta primers. As handled by the study authors: In a later analysis, 75 million to 85 million unique TCR beta chains included roughly 11 million shared by two or more donors. Sequencing was performed with immunoSEQ multiplex PCR; in TCRdb, only in-frame clones are kept and a portion is missing. Clone size and V and J calls were adopted from that table, with D and trimming inferred from the DNA. The sample shows 100,000 to 120,000 clones, around 70% of them seen only once. Findings and caveats of the study: Altogether, some 170 TCR beta chains were recorded as cytomegalovirus-associated. A later analysis associated 15,000 or so TCR beta sequences with HLA alleles at a 0.05 false discovery rate. Analysis was performed later, and it showed HLA-associated TCR beta chains to be more clonally expanded than equally common others.

Sequencing was carried out using PBMCs. This sequence was found in a man aged 35 to 55 in good health and CMV-seronegative.

The CDR3 loop is CASSVNRAGANVLTF. The CDR3, as DNA: TGTGCCAGCAGCGTGAACAGGGCTGGGGCCAACGTCCTGACTTTC. This chain links TRBV11-2 with TRBJ2-6, with D perhaps TRBD1 (6 bases). Looked up from germline, CDR1 is SGHAT and CDR2 is FQNNGV. Between the trimmed V and J ends, which lost 5 bases and 2 bases, there was a span of 10 bases. The CDR3 contains 15 residues.